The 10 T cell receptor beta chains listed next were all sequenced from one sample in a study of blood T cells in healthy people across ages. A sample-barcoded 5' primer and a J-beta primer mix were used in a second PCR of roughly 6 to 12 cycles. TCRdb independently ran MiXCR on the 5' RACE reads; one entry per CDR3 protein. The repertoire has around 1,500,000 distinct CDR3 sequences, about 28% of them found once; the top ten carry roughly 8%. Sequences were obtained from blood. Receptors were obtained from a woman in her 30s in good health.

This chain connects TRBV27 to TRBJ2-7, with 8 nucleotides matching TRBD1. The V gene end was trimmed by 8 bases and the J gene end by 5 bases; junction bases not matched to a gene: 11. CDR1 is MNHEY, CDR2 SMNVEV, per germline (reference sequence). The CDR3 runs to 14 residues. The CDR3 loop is CASHLTGVGNEQYF. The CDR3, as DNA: TGTGCCAGCCACCTGACAGGGGTAGGCAACGAGCAGTACTTC.

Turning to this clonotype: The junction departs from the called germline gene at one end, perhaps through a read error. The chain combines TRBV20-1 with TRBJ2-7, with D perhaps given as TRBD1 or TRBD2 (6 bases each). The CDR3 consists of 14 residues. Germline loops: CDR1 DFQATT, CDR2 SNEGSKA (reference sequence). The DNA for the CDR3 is TGCAGTGCTAGAGATGGAGGGGGAATTATCGAGCGGTACTTC. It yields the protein CSARDGGGIIERYF.

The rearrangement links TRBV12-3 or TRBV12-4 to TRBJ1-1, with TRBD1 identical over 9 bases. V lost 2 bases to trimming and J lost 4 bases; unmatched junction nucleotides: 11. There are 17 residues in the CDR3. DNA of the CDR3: TGTGCCAGCAGTTTAAACGTCGACAGGGGGTCGGTCACTGAAGCTTTCTTT. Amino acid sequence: CASSLNVDRGSVTEAFF.

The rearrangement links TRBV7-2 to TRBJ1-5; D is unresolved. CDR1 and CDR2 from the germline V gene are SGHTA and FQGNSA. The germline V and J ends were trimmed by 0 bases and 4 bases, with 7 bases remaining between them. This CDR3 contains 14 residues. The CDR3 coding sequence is TGTGCCAGCAGCTTAGCGTCCCAGAATCAGCCCCAGCATTTT. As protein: CASSLASQNQPQHF. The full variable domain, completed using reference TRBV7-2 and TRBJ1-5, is GAGVSQSPSNKVTEKGKDVELRCDPISGHTALYWYRQSLGQGLEFLIYFQGNSAPDKSGLPSDRFSAERTGGSVSTLTIQRTQQEDSAVYLCASSLASQNQPQHFGDGTRLSIL.

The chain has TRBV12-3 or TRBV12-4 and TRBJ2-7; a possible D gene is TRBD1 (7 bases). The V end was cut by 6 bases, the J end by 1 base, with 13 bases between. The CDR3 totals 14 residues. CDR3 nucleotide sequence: TGTGCCAGCAGAGACCAGGGGGGATCCTACGAGCAGTACTTC. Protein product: CASRDQGGSYEQYF.

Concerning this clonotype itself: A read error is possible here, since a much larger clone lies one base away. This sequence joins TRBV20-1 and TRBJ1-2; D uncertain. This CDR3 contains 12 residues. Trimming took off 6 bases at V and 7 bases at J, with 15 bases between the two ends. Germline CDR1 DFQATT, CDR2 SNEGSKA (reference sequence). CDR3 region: CSATDGEVGYTF. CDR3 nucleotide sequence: TGCAGTGCGACTGACGGGGAAGTTGGCTACACCTTC.

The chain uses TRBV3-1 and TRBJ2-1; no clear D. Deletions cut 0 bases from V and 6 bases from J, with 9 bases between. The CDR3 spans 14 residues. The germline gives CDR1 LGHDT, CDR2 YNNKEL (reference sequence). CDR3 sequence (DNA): TGTGCCAGCAGCCAAGAATGGGCCTTCAATGAGCAGTTCTTC. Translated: CASSQEWAFNEQFF.

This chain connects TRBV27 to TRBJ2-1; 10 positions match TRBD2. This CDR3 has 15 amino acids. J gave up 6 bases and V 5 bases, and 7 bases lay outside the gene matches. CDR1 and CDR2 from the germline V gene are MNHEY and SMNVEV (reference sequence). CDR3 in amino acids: CASSLAGETRNEQFF. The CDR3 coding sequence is TGTGCCAGCAGTCTAGCGGGAGAGACGCGCAATGAGCAGTTCTTC.

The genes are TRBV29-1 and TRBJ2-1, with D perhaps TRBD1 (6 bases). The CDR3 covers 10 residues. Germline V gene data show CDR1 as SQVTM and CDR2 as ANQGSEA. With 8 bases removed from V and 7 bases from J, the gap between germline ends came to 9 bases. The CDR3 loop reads CSLGQNEQFF. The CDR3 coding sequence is TGCAGCCTCGGACAGAATGAGCAGTTCTTC.

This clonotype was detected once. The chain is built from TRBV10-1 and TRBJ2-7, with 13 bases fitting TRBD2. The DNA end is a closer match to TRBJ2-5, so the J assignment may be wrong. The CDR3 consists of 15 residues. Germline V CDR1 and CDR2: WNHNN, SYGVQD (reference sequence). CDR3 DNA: TGCGCCAGCAGCCGTGGGACTAGCGGGACCGAGACCCAGTACTTC. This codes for CASSRGTSGTETQYF.